A selection of T cell receptor beta chains follows, all from one sample in a study of PD-L1 blockade in urothelial cancer. Assay: immunoSEQ multiplex PCR; the TCRdb copy retains only in-frame clones and omits some. Among 35,000 to 45,000 clones listed, about nine tenths were seen once. Sequencing was performed on PBMCs, taken around atezolizumab (anti-PD-L1) treatment. The receptor set was obtained from a man between 65 and 85 years old with urothelial cancer. The CDR3 runs from the conserved cysteine through the conserved F or W. D genes are given only for firm matches. Size tells how often a clone was seen (once, few, many) or the class of an expanded clone, and some rows leave it out.

d_call clone_size j_call v_call cdr3_aa cdr3_nt
. . TRBJ2-3 TRBV5-1 CASSLEAGGTDTQYF TGCGCCAGCAGCTTGGAGGCAGGGGGCACAGATACGCAGTATTTT
. . TRBJ2-1 TRBV30 CAWSRLAENEQFF TGTGCCTGGAGTCGCCTAGCTGAGAATGAGCAGTTCTTC
. . TRBJ1-3 TRBV7-9 CASSPGNSGNTIYF TGTGCCAGCAGCCCAGGGAACTCTGGAAACACCATATATTTT
. . TRBJ2-6 TRBV1 CTSSQEGQGPGANVLTF TGCACCAGCAGCCAAGAAGGGCAGGGGCCTGGGGCCAACGTCCTGACTTTC
TRBD2 . TRBJ2-3 TRBV19 CASRKLQGGTSGTDTQYF TGTGCCAGTAGAAAACTCCAGGGGGGGACTAGCGGCACAGATACGCAGTATTTT
. . TRBJ2-3 TRBV5-1 CASSLEPYSSTDTQYF TGCGCCAGCAGCTTAGAACCATACTCTAGCACAGATACGCAGTATTTT
TRBD2 . TRBJ2-7 TRBV5-7 CASSLWTSGRADNEQYF TGTGCCAGCAGCTTATGGACTAGCGGGAGGGCCGACAACGAGCAGTACTTC
. . TRBJ2-1 TRBV7-9 CASSTRLDQGNEQFF TGTGCCAGCAGCACCCGCCTCGATCAGGGGAATGAGCAGTTCTTC
. . TRBJ2-5 TRBV7-8 CASSLGQAETQYF TGTGCCAGCAGCTTAGGGCAGGCCGAGACCCAGTACTTC
TRBD2 . TRBJ2-3 TRBV7-2 CASSLRASGADTQYF TGTGCCAGCAGCTTAAGGGCTAGCGGCGCAGATACGCAGTATTTT
. . TRBJ1-3 TRBV19 CASISRGRSGNTIYF TGTGCCAGTATCTCCAGGGGTCGGTCTGGAAACACCATATATTTT
. . TRBJ2-5 TRBV14 CASSPGWASSETQYF TGTGCCAGCAGCCCGGGCTGGGCTAGCTCCGAGACCCAGTACTTC
TRBD2 . TRBJ2-2 TRBV5-1 CASRPGLAVFTGELFF TGCGCCAGCCGACCGGGACTAGCGGTTTTCACCGGGGAGCTGTTTTTT
. . TRBJ2-1 TRBV11-2 CASSSRSGPSYNEQFF TGTGCCAGCAGCTCACGTAGCGGACCTTCCTACAATGAGCAGTTCTTC
TRBD2 . TRBJ2-1 TRBV4-1 CASSRIPGLAGQGSYNEQFF TGCGCCAGCAGCCGTATACCGGGACTAGCGGGACAGGGGTCCTACAATGAGCAGTTCTTC
. . TRBJ2-3 TRBV28 CASSGSGDFADTQYF TGTGCCAGCAGTGGATCTGGGGACTTTGCAGATACGCAGTATTTT
. . TRBJ2-2 TRBV7-9 CASSPLGVTGELFF TGTGCCAGCAGCCCCCTCGGGGTAACCGGGGAGCTGTTTTTT
. . TRBJ2-1 TRBV11-2 CASSLQLAVRGEQFF TGTGCCAGCAGCTTACAACTAGCCGTGAGAGGTGAGCAGTTCTTC
TRBD2 . TRBJ2-5 TRBV2 CAIHSGRIQETQYF TGTGCCATCCATAGCGGGCGGATTCAAGAGACCCAGTACTTC
TRBD1 once TRBJ2-7 TRBV27 CASSLTRGQHEQYF TGTGCCAGCAGTTTAACCAGGGGGCAACACGAGCAGTACTTC
. . TRBJ2-5 TRBV5-1 CASSLNGQETQYF TGCGCCAGCAGCTTGAACGGCCAAGAGACCCAGTACTTC
. . TRBJ1-4 TRBV15 CATSREGATNEKLFF TGTGCCACCAGCAGAGAAGGGGCAACTAATGAAAAACTGTTTTTT
TRBD2 . TRBJ2-1 TRBV5-4 CASSLGLASGYNEQFF TGTGCCAGCAGCTTGGGTTTAGCTAGCGGCTACAATGAGCAGTTCTTC
TRBD2 . TRBJ2-3 TRBV11-3 CASSPGRGGTLNFADTQYF TGTGCCAGCAGCCCGGGACGGGGGGGGACTCTCAACTTCGCAGATACGCAGTATTTT
. . TRBJ2-3 TRBV5-1 CASSLNRVQTDTQYF TGCGCCAGCAGCTTGAACAGGGTTCAGACAGATACGCAGTATTTT
. . TRBJ1-4 TRBV5-1 CASSNSPGEKLFF TGCGCCAGCAGCAACAGCCCAGGGGAAAAACTGTTTTTT
. . TRBJ1-6 TRBV4-1 CASSQEASSSSYNSPLHF TGCGCCAGCAGCCAAGAGGCTTCTTCCAGCTCCTATAATTCACCCCTCCACTTT
TRBD1 . TRBJ2-1 TRBV4-1 CASSQGLRDSYNEQFF TGCGCCAGCAGCCAGGGGCTTCGGGACAGCTACAATGAGCAGTTCTTC
. . TRBJ2-7 TRBV28 CASSPRGFSYEQYF TGTGCCAGCAGCCCTCGGGGTTTCTCCTACGAGCAGTACTTC
. . TRBJ2-5 TRBV5-1 CASSPGRVGETQYF TGCGCCAGCAGCCCCGGCAGGGTCGGTGAGACCCAGTACTTC
TRBD2 . TRBJ2-1 TRBV19 CASSPPGLVYNEQFF TGTGCCAGTAGTCCTCCGGGACTAGTCTACAATGAGCAGTTCTTC
. . TRBJ2-1 TRBV5-1 CASSLGVSGAYNEQFF TGCGCCAGCAGCTTGGGAGTGAGCGGCGCCTACAATGAGCAGTTCTTC
TRBD1 . TRBJ1-1 TRBV5-1 CASSRSGGLGTEAFF TGCGCCAGCAGCCGGTCAGGGGGCTTGGGCACTGAAGCTTTCTTT